This T cell receptor (beta chain) was identified in a study of early stage breast cancer tumors. Method: immunoSEQ multiplex PCR; TCRdb's copy keeps in-frame clones and lacks some. The sample contains around 78,000 clones, around 80% of which appear only once. The V gene's germline CDR1 is SGDLS and CDR2 YYNGEE. The CDR3 runs 15 residues. V was shortened by 1 base and J by 3 bases, with 13 bases between the two germline ends. Sequenced sample: blood. The receptor comes from a person in their sixties with breast cancer. The chain carries TRBV9 and TRBJ2-5; D remains ambiguous. CDR3 protein: CASSVFSRFEETQYF. DNA of the CDR3: TGTGCCAGCAGCGTATTCTCCAGGTTCGAAGAGACCCAGTACTTC.